This passage covers 9 T cell receptor beta chains from one sample sequenced in a study of blood T cell repertoires in COVID-19. Repertoires were generated with immunoSEQ multiplex PCR, while TCRdb's copy carries only in-frame clones and drops some. The table lists about 380,000 clones, about 89% of them singletons. Sequences were obtained from PBMCs or T cells enriched from blood (not recorded which). These TCRs come from a man aged 25 to 40 who had recovered from COVID-19.

V usage is TRBV12-5 and J usage is TRBJ2-7; 11 bases align to TRBD1. The CDR3 consists of 15 residues. Per the germline V gene, CDR1 is LGHNT and CDR2 is FRNRAP. J lost 3 bases, V lost 6 bases, and 7 bases had no gene match. The CDR3 DNA reads TGTGCTAGTGGACCCGGACAGGGGGCTTTCTACGAGCAGTACTTC. Its translation: CASGPGQGAFYEQYF.

The chain combines TRBV5-6 with TRBJ1-2, with 8 positions matching TRBD1. Germline lookup yields CDR1 SGHDT and CDR2 YYEEEE. V lost 4 bases and J lost 0; bases outside the gene matches: 8. This CDR3 region has 16 residues. This CDR3 reads CASSPRPGQANYGYTF. CDR3 coding DNA: TGTGCCAGCAGCCCCCGGCCGGGACAGGCTAACTATGGCTACACCTTC.

The chain employs TRBV20-1 and TRBJ1-3, with D perhaps TRBD1 (6 bases). CDR1 is DFQATT, CDR2 SNEGSKA, per germline (reference sequence). The CDR3 spans 13 residues. Trimming pared 3 bases from V and 7 bases from J, leaving 13 bases between. CDR3: CSASNRVVNTIYF. In DNA form, the CDR3 reads TGCAGTGCTAGTAACAGGGTTGTGAACACCATATATTTT.

The gene calls are TRBV5-1 and TRBJ2-2, with 9 bases identical to TRBD2. The CDR3 is 16 residues long. The V and J ends lost 0 bases and 3 bases, in that order; junction bases with no gene match: 3. CDR1 is SGHRS, CDR2 YFSETQ, per germline. This chain's CDR3 is CASSLASGTHTGELFF. The CDR3, as DNA: TGCGCCAGCAGCTTGGCTAGCGGGACCCACACCGGGGAGCTGTTTTTT.

The chain employs TRBV27 and TRBJ2-4, with 7 bases lining up with TRBD1. The CDR3 runs 13 residues. The germline V gene encodes CDR1 MNHEY and CDR2 SMNVEV (reference sequence). The ends lost 7 bases at V and 5 bases at J; junction bases unmatched: 5. The CDR3 loop reads CASIRTGENIQYF. The CDR3 bases are TGTGCCAGCATACGGACAGGAGAAAACATTCAGTACTTC.

The chain has TRBV30 and TRBJ1-1; 10 nucleotides align to TRBD1. The length of the CDR3 is 17 residues. Germline assignment: CDR1 GTSNPN and CDR2 SVGIG (reference sequence). Trimming at V came to 1 base and at J to 5 bases, leaving 13 bases not matched to a gene. The CDR3 bases are TGTGCCTGGAGTGATTCGGGACAGGGGTGGGTTAGGACTGAAGCTTTCTTT. Protein product: CAWSDSGQGWVRTEAFF.

This clone was observed a few times. The DNA of the CDR3 is TGTGCCAGCTCACCGGGGGCGCGGTCACCCCTCCACTTT. Translating gives CASSPGARSPLHF. This rearrangement joins TRBV18 to TRBJ1-6; D is possibly TRBD1 (6 bases). The CDR3 totals 13 residues. Looked up from germline, CDR1 is KGHSH and CDR2 is LQKENI. V lost 3 bases and J 10 bases, leaving 10 bases between the germline ends.

This clone was seen once. This chain uses TRBV5-1 with TRBJ1-2; no clear D gene. Trimming left V 4 bases short and J 5 bases short, with 18 bases between. CDR1 and CDR2 (germline): SGHRS, YFSETQ. The CDR3 covers 15 residues. DNA for the CDR3: TGCGCCAGCAGCCGCGCACAGAGTGATGGATATGGCTACACCTTC. Its protein is CASSRAQSDGYGYTF.

V gene TRBV3-1 (or the pseudogene TRBV3-2) combines with J gene TRBJ2-2; D remains ambiguous. The CDR3 extends over 14 amino acids. V was trimmed by 3 bases and J by 3 bases, leaving 8 bases between them. The germline V gene encodes CDR1 LGHDT and CDR2 YNNKEL (reference sequence). This CDR3 is CASSQLLDTGELFF. For the CDR3, the DNA is TGTGCCAGCAGCCAGCTACTCGACACCGGGGAGCTGTTTTTT.